This T cell receptor (beta chain) is from a study of shared clonotypes between healthy human individuals. The study's findings and limits: Non-shared clonotypes had lower generation probabilities than clonotypes shared by all four sorted-subset donors.

Details on this clone: Its antigen is as yet unknown.

The CDR3 loop spans 16 amino acids. Between the trimmed V and J ends, which lost 1 base and 4 bases, there was a span of 15 bases. Germline lookup yields CDR1 SGDLS and CDR2 YYNGEE. Sequenced by immunoSEQ multiplex PCR; TCRdb stores in-frame clones only, minus some. The sample comprises fewer than 3 million clones, 85% to 95% of which are singletons, and 0.3% to 0.4% rests with the top ten. This receptor was identified in a man between 18 and 29 years old in good health. Some clones in this sample may be carry-over from other donors' samples. The sequencing sample was made of naive CD4+ T cells from PBMCs. Subset meaning: CD45RA+ positively selected. The chain links TRBV9 to TRBJ2-1; D may be TRBD1 (5 bases). The CDR3 is CASSVRLQVGYNEQFF. CDR3 nucleotide sequence: TGTGCCAGCAGCGTAAGGTTACAGGTCGGGTACAATGAGCAGTTCTTC.